This T cell receptor (beta chain) is drawn from a study of blood T cell repertoires in COVID-19. Overall study: The cDNA or gDNA used as material had been derived from T cells, B-cell-depleted T cells, or PBMCs.

Germline V lookup: CDR1 KGHSH, CDR2 LQKENI. The CDR3 is 15 amino acids. Trimming stripped 2 bases from V and 0 bases from J, with 10 bases between. Clones were read by immunoSEQ multiplex PCR, and TCRdb kept only the in-frame ones, dropping some. The profile shows about 250,000 clones, 80% to 90% of them singletons. Enrolled through a virtual design, the participants were between roughly 18 and 95 years of age and came from some 26 US areas. Participant-reported clinical history was the basis for cohort assignment. Exposed enrollees had met someone with a PCR-confirmed or clinician-diagnosed COVID-19 case at some point within the 2 weeks before study entry.

V usage is TRBV18 and J usage is TRBJ1-2, with D possibly being TRBD1 (5 bases). The sequence came from a woman aged 40 to 50 who had been exposed to COVID-19. The sequenced material came from PBMCs or T cells enriched from blood (not recorded which). CDR3 amino acids: CASSPGAGSNYGYTF. The CDR3 DNA reads as TGTGCCAGCTCACCAGGGGCAGGGTCTAACTATGGCTACACCTTC. Filled out from reference TRBV18 and TRBJ1-2, the complete variable domain reads NAGVMQNPRHLVRRRGQEARLRCSPMKGHSHVYWYRQLPEEGLKFMVYLQKENIIDESGMPKERFSAEFPKEGPSILRIQQVVRGDSAAYFCASSPGAGSNYGYTFGSGTRLTVV.